This T cell receptor beta chain was found in a study of cytomegalovirus exposure and HLA in healthy donors. Germline-derived CDR1 and CDR2 are SNHLY and FYNNEI. The V gene lost 11 bases and the J gene lost 2 bases, with 20 bases spanning the gap. The CDR3 runs to 15 residues. This clone occurred a few times. TCRdb's copy holds only in-frame clones and misses some; the assay was immunoSEQ multiplex PCR. The data contain some 170,000 clones, approximately 86% of them singletons. The clonotype originates from a woman aged 18 to 35 in good health and CMV-seronegative. The genes are TRBV2 and TRBJ2-3, with D possibly matching TRBD2 (5 bases). Sequencing was carried out using PBMCs. CDR3 DNA: TGTGCCGCGGCATCCGGGATACGAACCACAGATACGCAGTATTTT. Translation: CAAASGIRTTDTQYF.